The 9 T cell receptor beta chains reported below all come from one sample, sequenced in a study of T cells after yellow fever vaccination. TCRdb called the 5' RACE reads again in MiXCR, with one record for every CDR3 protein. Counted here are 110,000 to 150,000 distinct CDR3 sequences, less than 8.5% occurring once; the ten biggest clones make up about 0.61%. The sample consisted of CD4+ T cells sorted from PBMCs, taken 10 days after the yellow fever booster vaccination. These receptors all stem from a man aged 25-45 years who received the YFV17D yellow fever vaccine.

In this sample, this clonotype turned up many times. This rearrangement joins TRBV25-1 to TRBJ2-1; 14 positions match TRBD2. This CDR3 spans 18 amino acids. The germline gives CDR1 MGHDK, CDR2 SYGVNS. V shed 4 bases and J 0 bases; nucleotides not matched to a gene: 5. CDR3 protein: CASSASGTSGSSYNEQFF. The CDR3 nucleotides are TGTGCCAGCAGTGCATCCGGGACTAGCGGGAGCTCCTACAATGAGCAGTTCTTC. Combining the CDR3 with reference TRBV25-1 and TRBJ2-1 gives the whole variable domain EADIYQTPRYLVIGTGKKITLECSQTMGHDKMYWYQQDPGMELHLIHYSYGVNSTEKGDLSSESTVSRIRTEHFPLTLESARPSHTSQYLCASSASGTSGSSYNEQFFGPGTRLTVL.

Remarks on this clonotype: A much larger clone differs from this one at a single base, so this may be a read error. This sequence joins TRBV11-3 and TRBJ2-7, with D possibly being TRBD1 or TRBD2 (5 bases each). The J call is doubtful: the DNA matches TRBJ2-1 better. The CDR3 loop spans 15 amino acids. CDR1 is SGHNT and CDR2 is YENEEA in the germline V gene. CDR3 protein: CASSLGVGSRDEQFF. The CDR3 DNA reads TGTGCCAGCAGCTTAGGCGTGGGGAGTCGGGACGAGCAGTTCTTC.

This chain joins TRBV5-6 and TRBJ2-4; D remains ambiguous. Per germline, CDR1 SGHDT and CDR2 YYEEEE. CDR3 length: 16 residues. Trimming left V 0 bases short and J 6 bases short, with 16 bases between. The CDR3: CASSLAGGFTLNIQYF. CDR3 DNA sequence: TGTGCCAGCAGCTTGGCCGGTGGGTTTACTCTAAACATTCAGTACTTC.

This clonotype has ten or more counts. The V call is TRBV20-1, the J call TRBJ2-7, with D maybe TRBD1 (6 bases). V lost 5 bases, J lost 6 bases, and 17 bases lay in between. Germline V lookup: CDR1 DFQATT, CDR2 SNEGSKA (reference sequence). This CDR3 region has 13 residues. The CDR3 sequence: CSAGTLPSSEQYF. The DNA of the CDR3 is TGCAGTGCTGGGACACTTCCGAGCTCCGAGCAGTACTTC.

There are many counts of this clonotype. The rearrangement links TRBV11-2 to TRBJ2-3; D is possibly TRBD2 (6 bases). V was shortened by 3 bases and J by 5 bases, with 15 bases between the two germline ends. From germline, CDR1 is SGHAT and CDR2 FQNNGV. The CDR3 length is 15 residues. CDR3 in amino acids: CASSFGGRMGDTQYF. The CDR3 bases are TGTGCCAGCAGCTTTGGAGGGCGGATGGGAGATACGCAGTATTTT.

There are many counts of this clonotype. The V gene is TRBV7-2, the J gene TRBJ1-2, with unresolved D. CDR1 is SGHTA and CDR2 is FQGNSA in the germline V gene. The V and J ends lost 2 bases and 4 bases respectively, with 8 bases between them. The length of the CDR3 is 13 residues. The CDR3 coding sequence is TGTGCCAGCAGCTTAAGGAATGGCTATGGCTACACCTTC. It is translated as CASSLRNGYGYTF.

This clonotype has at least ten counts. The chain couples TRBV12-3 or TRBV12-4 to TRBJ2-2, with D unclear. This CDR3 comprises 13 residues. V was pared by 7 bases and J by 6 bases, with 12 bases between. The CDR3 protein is CASIRSLSGELFF. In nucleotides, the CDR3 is TGTGCCAGCATTAGGTCTTTGTCCGGGGAGCTGTTTTTT.

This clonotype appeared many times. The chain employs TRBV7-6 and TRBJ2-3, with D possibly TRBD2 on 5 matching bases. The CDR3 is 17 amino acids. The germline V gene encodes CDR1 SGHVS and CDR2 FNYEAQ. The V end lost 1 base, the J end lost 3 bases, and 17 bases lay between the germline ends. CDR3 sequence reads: CASSLGAGRTGTDTQYF. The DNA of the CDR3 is TGTGCCAGCAGCTTAGGAGCAGGCAGGACGGGGACAGATACGCAGTATTTT.

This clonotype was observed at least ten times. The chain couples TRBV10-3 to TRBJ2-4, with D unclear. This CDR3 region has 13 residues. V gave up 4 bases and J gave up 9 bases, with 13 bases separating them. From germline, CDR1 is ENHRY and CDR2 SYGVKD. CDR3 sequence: CAISGGRPGIQYF. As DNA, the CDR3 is TGTGCCATCAGTGGTGGACGACCTGGCATTCAGTACTTC.